The rows below give T cell receptor beta chains drawn from one sample of a study of cytomegalovirus exposure and HLA in healthy donors. The assay was immunoSEQ multiplex PCR, and TCRdb's table has in-frame clones only and misses some. The listing contains 100,000 to 150,000 clones. The specimen sequenced was PBMCs. These receptors were obtained from a woman aged 40 to 50 in good health and CMV-seropositive. Both conserved end residues are part of each CDR3. The D gene is left open where the match is weak.

v_gene	j_gene	d_gene	CDR3aa	CDR3nt
TRBV7-3	TRBJ1-1	.	CASSLSRNTEAFF	TGTGCCAGCAGCTTAAGCAGGAACACTGAAGCTTTCTTT
TRBV6-1	TRBJ1-5	TRBD1	CASSGPGQGARQPQHF	TGTGCCAGCAGTGGCCCGGGACAGGGGGCGCGGCAGCCCCAGCATTTT
TRBV19	TRBJ2-2	TRBD2	CASSRPSGTNTGELFF	TGTGCCAGTAGTAGGCCTAGCGGGACGAACACCGGGGAGCTGTTTTTT
TRBV19	TRBJ2-5	TRBD2	CASSIGEEVSGSQETQYF	TGTGCCAGTAGTATAGGAGAGGAGGTTAGCGGGAGCCAAGAGACCCAGTACTTC
TRBV7-8	TRBJ1-5	.	CASSSTVLYSNQPQHF	TGTGCCAGCAGCTCGACAGTTCTCTATAGCAATCAGCCCCAGCATTTT
TRBV6-1	TRBJ2-4	.	CASSRELAKNIQYF	TGTGCCAGCAGCAGGGAATTGGCCAAAAACATTCAGTACTTC
TRBV12-5	TRBJ2-3	.	CASGRSVSPHDTQYF	TGTGCTAGTGGCCGTAGCGTAAGCCCTCATGATACGCAGTATTTT
TRBV5-1	TRBJ2-2	TRBD2	CASSPRLAGGTGELFF	TGCGCCAGCAGCCCTCGACTAGCGGGTGGCACCGGGGAGCTGTTTTTT
TRBV19	TRBJ2-1	.	CASSSERFKQFF	TGTGCCAGTAGTTCGGAGCGGTTTAAGCAGTTCTTC
TRBV25-1	TRBJ1-1	TRBD1	CASSELGQVRTEAFF	TGTGCCAGCAGTGAACTTGGACAGGTTCGCACTGAAGCTTTCTTT
TRBV9	TRBJ2-7	TRBD2	CASSAGTSGSEQYF	TGTGCCAGCAGCGCCGGGACTAGCGGGAGCGAGCAGTACTTC
TRBV18	TRBJ2-5	TRBD1	CASSPQQGAETQYF	TGTGCCAGCTCACCACAACAGGGGGCTGAGACCCAGTACTTC
TRBV30	TRBJ2-2	TRBD2	CAWSRGLAGLNTGELFF	TGTGCCTGGAGTCGGGGACTAGCGGGACTGAACACCGGGGAGCTGTTTTTT
TRBV18	TRBJ2-7	.	CASSPNRENEQYF	TGTGCCAGCTCACCGAACAGGGAGAACGAGCAGTACTTC
TRBV29-1	TRBJ2-2	TRBD1	CSVRTGTGLMAGELFF	TGCAGCGTGCGAACCGGGACAGGGTTGATGGCCGGGGAGCTGTTTTTT
TRBV10-3	TRBJ2-7	TRBD2	CAISDPGTSGPGYEQYF	TGTGCCATCAGTGATCCCGGGACTAGCGGACCTGGGTACGAGCAGTACTTC
TRBV7-9	TRBJ2-1	TRBD2	CASSFALAGDSEQFF	TGTGCCAGCAGCTTTGCCCTAGCGGGAGATAGTGAGCAGTTCTTC